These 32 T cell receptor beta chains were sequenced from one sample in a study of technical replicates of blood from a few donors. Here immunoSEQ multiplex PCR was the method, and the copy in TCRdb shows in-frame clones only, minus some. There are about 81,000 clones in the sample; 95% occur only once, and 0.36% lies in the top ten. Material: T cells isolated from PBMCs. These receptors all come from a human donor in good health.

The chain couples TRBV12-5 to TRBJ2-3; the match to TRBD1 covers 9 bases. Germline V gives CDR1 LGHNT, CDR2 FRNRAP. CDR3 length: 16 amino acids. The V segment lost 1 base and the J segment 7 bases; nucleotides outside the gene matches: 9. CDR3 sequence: CASGLGPGTGMNTQYF. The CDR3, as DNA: TGTGCTAGTGGTTTGGGGCCCGGGACAGGGATGAATACGCAGTATTTT.

The CDR3, as DNA: TGTGCCAGCAGCCGCGGGAGGAACACTGAAGCTTTCTTT. Translating gives CASSRGRNTEAFF. V gene TRBV27 combines with J gene TRBJ1-1; D is ambiguous. Germline CDR1 and CDR2: MNHEY and SMNVEV (reference sequence). The V gene lost 6 bases and the J gene lost 1 base, with 9 bases spanning the gap. CDR3 size: 13 residues.

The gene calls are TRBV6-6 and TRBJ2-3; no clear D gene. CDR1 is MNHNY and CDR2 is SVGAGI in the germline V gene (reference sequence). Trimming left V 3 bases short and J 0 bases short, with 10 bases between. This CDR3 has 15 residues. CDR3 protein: CASSYWQSSTDTQYF. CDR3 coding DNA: TGTGCCAGCAGTTATTGGCAGTCTAGCACAGATACGCAGTATTTT.

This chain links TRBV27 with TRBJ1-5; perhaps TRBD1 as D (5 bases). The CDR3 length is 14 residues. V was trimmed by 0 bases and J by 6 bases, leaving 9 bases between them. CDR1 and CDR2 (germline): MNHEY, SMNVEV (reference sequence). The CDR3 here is CASSLSRGGQPQHF. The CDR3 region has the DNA TGTGCCAGCAGTTTATCGAGGGGAGGTCAGCCCCAGCATTTT.

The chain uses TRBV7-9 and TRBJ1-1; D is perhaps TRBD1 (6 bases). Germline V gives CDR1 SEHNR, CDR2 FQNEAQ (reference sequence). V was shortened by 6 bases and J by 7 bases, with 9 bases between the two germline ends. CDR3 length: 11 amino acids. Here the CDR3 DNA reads TGTGCCAGCAGATTGGACAGTGAAGCTTTCTTT. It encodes CASRLDSEAFF. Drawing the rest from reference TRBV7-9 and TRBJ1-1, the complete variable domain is DTGVSQNPRHKITKRGQNVTFRCDPISEHNRLYWYRQTLGQGPEFLTYFQNEAQLEKSRLLSDRFSAERPKGSFSTLEIQRTEQGDSAMYLCASRLDSEAFFGQGTRLTVV.

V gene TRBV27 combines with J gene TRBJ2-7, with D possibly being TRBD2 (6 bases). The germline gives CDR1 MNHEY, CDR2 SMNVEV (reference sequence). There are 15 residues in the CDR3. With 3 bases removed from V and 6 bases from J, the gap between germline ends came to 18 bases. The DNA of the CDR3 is TGTGCCAGCAGTTTTTCCGGAGCTCGGAGGGGCGAGCAGTACTTC. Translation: CASSFSGARRGEQYF.

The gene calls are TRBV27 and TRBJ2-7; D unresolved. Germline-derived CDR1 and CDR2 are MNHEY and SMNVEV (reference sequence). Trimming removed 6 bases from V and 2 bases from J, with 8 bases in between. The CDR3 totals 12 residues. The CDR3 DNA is TGTGCCAGCAGGGGTCTAGCCTACGAGCAGTACTTC. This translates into CASRGLAYEQYF.

The CDR3 sequence: CARSTPDYNTDTQYF. CDR3 bases: TGTGCCAGAAGCACCCCGGACTACAACACAGATACGCAGTATTTT. The chain has TRBV5-3 and TRBJ2-3, with a weak D call TRBD2 (6 bases). TRBV5-3 is assigned to the ORF class and has an uncertain function. Trimming took 4 bases from V and 2 from J, leaving 14 bases between them. This CDR3 comprises 15 residues.

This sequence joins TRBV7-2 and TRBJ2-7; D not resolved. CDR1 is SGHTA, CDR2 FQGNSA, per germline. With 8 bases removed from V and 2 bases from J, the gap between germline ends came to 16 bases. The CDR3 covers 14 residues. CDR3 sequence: CASSFDPRTYEQYF. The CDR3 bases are TGTGCCAGCTCTTTTGATCCGCGAACCTACGAGCAGTACTTC.

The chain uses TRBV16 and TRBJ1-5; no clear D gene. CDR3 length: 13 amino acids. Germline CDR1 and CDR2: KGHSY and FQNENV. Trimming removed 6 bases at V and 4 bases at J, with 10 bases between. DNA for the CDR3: TGTGCCAGCAGTCGGACTGTTAATCAGCCCCAGCATTTT. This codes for CASSRTVNQPQHF. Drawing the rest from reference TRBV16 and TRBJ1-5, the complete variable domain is GEEVAQTPKHLVRGEGQKAKLYCAPIKGHSYVFWYQQVLKNEFKFLISFQNENVFDETGMPKERFSAKCLPNSPCSLEIQATKLEDSAVYFCASSRTVNQPQHFGDGTRLSIL.

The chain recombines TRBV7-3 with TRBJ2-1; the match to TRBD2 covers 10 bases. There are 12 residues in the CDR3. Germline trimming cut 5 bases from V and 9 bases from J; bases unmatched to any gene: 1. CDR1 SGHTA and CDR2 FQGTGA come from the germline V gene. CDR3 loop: CASSRTSGEQFF. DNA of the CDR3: TGTGCCAGCAGCCGGACTAGCGGTGAGCAGTTCTTC.

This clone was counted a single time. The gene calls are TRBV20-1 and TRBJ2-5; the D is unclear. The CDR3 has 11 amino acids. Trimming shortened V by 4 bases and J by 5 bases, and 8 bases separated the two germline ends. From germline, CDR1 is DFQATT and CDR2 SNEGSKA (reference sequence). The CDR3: CSATGFETQYF. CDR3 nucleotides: TGCAGTGCTACGGGTTTTGAGACCCAGTACTTC.

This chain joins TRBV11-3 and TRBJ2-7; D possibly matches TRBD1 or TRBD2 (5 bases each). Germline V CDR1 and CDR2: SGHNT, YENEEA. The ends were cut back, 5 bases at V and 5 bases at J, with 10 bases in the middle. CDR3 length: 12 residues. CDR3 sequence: CASSLAGNEQYF. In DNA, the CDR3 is TGTGCCAGCAGCCTAGCAGGGAACGAGCAGTACTTC.

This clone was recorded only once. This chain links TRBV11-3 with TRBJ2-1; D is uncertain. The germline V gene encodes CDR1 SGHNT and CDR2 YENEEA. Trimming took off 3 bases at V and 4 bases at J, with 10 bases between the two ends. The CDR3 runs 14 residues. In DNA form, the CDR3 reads TGTGCCAGCAGCTTTCTGAGCGAGTACAATGAGCAGTTCTTC. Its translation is CASSFLSEYNEQFF.

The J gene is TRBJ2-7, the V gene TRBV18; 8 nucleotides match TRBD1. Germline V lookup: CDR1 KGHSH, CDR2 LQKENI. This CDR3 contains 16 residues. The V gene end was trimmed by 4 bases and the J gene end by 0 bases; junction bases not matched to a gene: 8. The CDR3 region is CASSLGPGTGSYEQYF. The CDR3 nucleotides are TGTGCCAGCTCACTTGGCCCCGGGACAGGCTCCTACGAGCAGTACTTC.

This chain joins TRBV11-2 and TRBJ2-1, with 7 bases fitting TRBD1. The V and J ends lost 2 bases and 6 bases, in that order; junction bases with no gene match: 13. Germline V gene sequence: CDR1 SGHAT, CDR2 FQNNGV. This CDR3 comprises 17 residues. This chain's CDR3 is CASSLSSPGQFFNEQFF. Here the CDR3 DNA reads TGTGCCAGCAGCTTATCCAGCCCGGGACAGTTCTTCAATGAGCAGTTCTTC.

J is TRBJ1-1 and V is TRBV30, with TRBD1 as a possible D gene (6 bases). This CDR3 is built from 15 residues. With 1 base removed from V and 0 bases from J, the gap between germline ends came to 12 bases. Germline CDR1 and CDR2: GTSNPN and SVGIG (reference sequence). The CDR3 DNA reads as TGTGCCTGGAGTGCGACAGGCCTACTGAACACTGAAGCTTTCTTT. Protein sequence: CAWSATGLLNTEAFF.

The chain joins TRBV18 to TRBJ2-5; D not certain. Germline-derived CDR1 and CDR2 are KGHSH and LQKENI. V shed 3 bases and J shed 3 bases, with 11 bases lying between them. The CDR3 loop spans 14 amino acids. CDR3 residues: CASSPTPRKETQYF. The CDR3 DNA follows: TGTGCCAGCTCACCTACACCCAGGAAAGAGACCCAGTACTTC.

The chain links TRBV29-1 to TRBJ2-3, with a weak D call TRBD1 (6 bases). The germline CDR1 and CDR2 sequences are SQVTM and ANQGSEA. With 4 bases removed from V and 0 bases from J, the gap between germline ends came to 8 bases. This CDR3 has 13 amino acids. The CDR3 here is CSVARGSTDTQYF. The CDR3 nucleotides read TGCAGCGTTGCCAGGGGTAGCACAGATACGCAGTATTTT.

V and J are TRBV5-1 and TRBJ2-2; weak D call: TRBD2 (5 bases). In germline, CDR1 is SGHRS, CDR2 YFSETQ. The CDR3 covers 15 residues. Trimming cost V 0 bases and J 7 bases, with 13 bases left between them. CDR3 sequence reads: CASSLASRSSGELFF. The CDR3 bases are TGCGCCAGCAGCTTGGCTAGCAGGAGTAGCGGGGAGCTGTTTTTT. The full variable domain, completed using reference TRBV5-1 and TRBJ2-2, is KAGVTQTPRYLIKTRGQQVTLSCSPISGHRSVSWYQQTPGQGLQFLFEYFSETQRNKGNFPGRFSGRQFSNSRSEMNVSTLELGDSALYLCASSLASRSSGELFFGEGSRLTVL.

The CDR3, as DNA: TGTGCCAGCAGTTACCTCCCGGGACAGGAGGGCTACGAGCAGTACTTC. It is translated as CASSYLPGQEGYEQYF. The chain has TRBV6-5 and TRBJ2-7; 8 positions match TRBD1. Unmatched junction bases numbered 9, after V lost 2 bases and J lost 3 bases. The germline V gene has CDR1 MNHEY and CDR2 SVGAGI. The CDR3 runs to 16 residues.

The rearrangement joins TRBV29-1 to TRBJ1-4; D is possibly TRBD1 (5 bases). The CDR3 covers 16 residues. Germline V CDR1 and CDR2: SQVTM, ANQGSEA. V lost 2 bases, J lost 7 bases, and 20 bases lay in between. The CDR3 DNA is TGCAGCGTTGAATCACGCGAGGGGACTGGACCTGAAAAACTGTTTTTT. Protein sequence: CSVESREGTGPEKLFF.

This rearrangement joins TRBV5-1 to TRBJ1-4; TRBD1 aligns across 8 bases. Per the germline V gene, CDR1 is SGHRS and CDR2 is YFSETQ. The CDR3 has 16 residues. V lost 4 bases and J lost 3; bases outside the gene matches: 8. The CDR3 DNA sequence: TGCGCCAGCAGCACCTCGCAGGGGGCGCCTAATGAAAAACTGTTTTTT. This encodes CASSTSQGAPNEKLFF.

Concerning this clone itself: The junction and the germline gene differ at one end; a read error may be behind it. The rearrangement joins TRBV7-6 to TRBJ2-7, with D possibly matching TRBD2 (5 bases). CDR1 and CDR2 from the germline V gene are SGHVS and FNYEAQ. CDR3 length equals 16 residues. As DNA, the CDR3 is TGTACCAGCAGCCCAGCCCCCACAGCGGTATCCTTCGAGCAGTACTTC. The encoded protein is CTSSPAPTAVSFEQYF. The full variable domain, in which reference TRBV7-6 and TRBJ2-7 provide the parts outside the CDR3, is GAGVSQSPRYKVTKRGQDVALRCDPISGHVSLYWYRQALGQGPEFLTYFNYEAQQDKSGLPNDRFSAERPEGSISTLTIQRTEQRDSAMYRCTSSPAPTAVSFEQYFGPGTRLTVT.

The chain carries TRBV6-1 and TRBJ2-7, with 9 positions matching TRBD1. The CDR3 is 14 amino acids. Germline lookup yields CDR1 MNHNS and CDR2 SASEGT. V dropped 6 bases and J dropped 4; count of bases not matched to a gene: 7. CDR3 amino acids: CASSLPTGGYEQYF. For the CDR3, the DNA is TGTGCCAGCAGCCTCCCGACAGGGGGTTACGAGCAGTACTTC.

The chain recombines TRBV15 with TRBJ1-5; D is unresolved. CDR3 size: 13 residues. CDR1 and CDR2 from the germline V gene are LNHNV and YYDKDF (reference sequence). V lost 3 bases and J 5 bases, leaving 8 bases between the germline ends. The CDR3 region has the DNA TGTGCCACCAGCAGGGCTGTCTATCAGCCCCAGCATTTT. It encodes CATSRAVYQPQHF.

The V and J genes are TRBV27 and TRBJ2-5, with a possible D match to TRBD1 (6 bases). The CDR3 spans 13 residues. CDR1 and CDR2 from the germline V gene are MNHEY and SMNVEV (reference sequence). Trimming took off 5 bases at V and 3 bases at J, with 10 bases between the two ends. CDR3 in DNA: TGTGCCAGCAGTCGAGAGGGGGAAGAGACCCAGTACTTC. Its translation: CASSREGEETQYF.

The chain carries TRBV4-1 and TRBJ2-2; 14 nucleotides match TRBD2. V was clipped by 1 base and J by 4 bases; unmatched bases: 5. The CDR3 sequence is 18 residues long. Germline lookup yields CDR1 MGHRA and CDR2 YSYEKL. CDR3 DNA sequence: TGCGCCAGCAGCCAAGGGGGACTAGCGGGAGTCGGCACCGGGGAGCTGTTTTTT. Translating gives CASSQGGLAGVGTGELFF.

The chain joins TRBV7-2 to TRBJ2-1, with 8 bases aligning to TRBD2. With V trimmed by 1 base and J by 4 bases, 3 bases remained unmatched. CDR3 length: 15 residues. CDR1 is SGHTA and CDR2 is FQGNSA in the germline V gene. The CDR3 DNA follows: TGTGCCAGCAGCTTAGAAGGGACTAGTTACAATGAGCAGTTCTTC. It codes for CASSLEGTSYNEQFF.

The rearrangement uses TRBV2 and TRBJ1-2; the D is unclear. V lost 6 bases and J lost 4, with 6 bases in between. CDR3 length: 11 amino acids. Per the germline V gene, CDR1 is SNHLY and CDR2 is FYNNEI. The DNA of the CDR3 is TGTGCCAGCAGCGAGGCCTATGGCTACACCTTC. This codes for CASSEAYGYTF.

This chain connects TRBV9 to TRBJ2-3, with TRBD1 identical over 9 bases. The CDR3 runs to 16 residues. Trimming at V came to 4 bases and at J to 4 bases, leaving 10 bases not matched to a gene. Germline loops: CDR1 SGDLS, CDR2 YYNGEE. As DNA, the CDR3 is TGTGCCAGCAGCATAAACCGGGACAGGGAAGCAGATACGCAGTATTTT. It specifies CASSINRDREADTQYF.

The CDR3 protein is CASSLHPGRRREGRNEQFF. CDR3 coding DNA: TGCGCCAGCAGCCTACACCCTGGACGACGGCGGGAGGGGAGAAATGAGCAGTTCTTC. The chain couples TRBV4-1 to TRBJ2-1, with 9 bases lining up with TRBD2. The trim removed 4 bases at V and 7 bases at J, leaving 20 bases unmatched. Germline assignment: CDR1 MGHRA and CDR2 YSYEKL. The CDR3 is 19 residues long.